This T cell receptor beta chain was identified in a study of T cell responses to AZD1222 COVID-19 vaccine. Sequencing used immunoSEQ multiplex PCR; TCRdb keeps in-frame clones, though not all of them. This table holds about 66,000 clones, more than 75% found once. This clone was seen a handful of times. Its target is unknown. This CDR3 is built from 11 residues. Trimming cost V 5 bases and J 8 bases, with 9 bases left between them. Germline CDR1 reads KGHSH; CDR2 reads LQKENI. Study-wide findings and caveats: At baseline, seropositivity was found in only 5 to 7 AZD1222 recipients. Samples come after the peak T cell response, not at day 14.

This chain connects TRBV18 to TRBJ1-2; D ambiguous. This receptor was taken from an adult who received the MenACWY meningococcal vaccine as a control. The sample in question was peripheral blood, obtained 28 days after the second dose of the MenACWY control vaccine. DNA of the CDR3: TGTGCCAGCTCATCCGCGAACGGCTACACCTTC. Amino acid sequence: CASSSANGYTF.